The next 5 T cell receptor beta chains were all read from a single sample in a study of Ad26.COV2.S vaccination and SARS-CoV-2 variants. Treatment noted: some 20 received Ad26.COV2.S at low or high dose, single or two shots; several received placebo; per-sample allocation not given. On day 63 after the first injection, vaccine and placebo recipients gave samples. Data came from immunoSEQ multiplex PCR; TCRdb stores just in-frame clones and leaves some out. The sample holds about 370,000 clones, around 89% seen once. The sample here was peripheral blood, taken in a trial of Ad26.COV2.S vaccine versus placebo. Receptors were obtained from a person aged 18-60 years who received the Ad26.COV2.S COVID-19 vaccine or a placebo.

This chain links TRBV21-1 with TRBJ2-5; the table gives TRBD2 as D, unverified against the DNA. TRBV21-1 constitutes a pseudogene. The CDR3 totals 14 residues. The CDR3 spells CASSNGTSGRTQYF. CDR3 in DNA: TGTGCCAGCAGCAACGGGACTAGCGGGCGGACCCAGTACTTC.

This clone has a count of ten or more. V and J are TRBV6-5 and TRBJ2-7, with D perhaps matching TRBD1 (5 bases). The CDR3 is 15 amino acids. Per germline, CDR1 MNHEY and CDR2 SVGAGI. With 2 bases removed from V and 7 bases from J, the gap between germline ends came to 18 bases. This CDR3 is CASSYRGPFMGEQYF. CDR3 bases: TGTGCCAGCAGTTACAGGGGTCCCTTCATGGGGGAGCAGTACTTC.

CDR3 residues: CASSLASGSISYNEQFF. The CDR3 DNA is TGTGCCAGCAGCTTGGCCTCGGGAAGTATCTCCTACAATGAGCAGTTCTTC. The chain employs TRBV5-4 and TRBJ2-1; the D gene is possibly TRBD2 (5 bases). V was cut by 0 bases and J by 0 bases, with 13 bases left in between. CDR1 is SGHNT and CDR2 is YYREEE in the germline V gene (reference sequence). The CDR3 runs 17 residues.

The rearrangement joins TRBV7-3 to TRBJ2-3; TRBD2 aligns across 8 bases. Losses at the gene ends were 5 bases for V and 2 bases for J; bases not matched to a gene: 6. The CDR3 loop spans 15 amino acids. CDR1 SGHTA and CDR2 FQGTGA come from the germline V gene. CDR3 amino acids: CASSQIAGPTDTQYF. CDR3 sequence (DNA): TGTGCCAGCAGCCAGATAGCGGGACCCACAGATACGCAGTATTTT.

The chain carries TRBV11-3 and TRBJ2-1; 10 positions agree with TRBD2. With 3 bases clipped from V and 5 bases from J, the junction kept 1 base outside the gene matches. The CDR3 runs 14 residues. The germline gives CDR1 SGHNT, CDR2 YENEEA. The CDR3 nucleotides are TGTGCCAGCAGCTTCGGACTAGCGGACAATGAGCAGTTCTTC. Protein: CASSFGLADNEQFF.